In its sample, the clone carrying this T cell receptor beta chain was seen many times. The germline CDR1 and CDR2 sequences are LGHNA and YSLEER. There are 16 residues in the CDR3. Between the trimmed V and J ends, which lost 0 bases and 6 bases, there was a span of 16 bases. TCRdb itself ran the RT-PCR reads through MiXCR, one entry per CDR3 protein. The sample lists about 680,000 distinct CDR3 sequences, over 12% occurring once. Source material: memory CD4+ T cells from blood. The chain employs TRBV4-3 and TRBJ2-3, with unresolved D. The sequence derives from a female donor in good health, serving as a healthy control. The DNA of the CDR3 is TGCGCCAGCAGCCAAGACCAAATTGGTACCGGGGATACGCAGTATTTT. This translates into CASSQDQIGTGDTQYF.